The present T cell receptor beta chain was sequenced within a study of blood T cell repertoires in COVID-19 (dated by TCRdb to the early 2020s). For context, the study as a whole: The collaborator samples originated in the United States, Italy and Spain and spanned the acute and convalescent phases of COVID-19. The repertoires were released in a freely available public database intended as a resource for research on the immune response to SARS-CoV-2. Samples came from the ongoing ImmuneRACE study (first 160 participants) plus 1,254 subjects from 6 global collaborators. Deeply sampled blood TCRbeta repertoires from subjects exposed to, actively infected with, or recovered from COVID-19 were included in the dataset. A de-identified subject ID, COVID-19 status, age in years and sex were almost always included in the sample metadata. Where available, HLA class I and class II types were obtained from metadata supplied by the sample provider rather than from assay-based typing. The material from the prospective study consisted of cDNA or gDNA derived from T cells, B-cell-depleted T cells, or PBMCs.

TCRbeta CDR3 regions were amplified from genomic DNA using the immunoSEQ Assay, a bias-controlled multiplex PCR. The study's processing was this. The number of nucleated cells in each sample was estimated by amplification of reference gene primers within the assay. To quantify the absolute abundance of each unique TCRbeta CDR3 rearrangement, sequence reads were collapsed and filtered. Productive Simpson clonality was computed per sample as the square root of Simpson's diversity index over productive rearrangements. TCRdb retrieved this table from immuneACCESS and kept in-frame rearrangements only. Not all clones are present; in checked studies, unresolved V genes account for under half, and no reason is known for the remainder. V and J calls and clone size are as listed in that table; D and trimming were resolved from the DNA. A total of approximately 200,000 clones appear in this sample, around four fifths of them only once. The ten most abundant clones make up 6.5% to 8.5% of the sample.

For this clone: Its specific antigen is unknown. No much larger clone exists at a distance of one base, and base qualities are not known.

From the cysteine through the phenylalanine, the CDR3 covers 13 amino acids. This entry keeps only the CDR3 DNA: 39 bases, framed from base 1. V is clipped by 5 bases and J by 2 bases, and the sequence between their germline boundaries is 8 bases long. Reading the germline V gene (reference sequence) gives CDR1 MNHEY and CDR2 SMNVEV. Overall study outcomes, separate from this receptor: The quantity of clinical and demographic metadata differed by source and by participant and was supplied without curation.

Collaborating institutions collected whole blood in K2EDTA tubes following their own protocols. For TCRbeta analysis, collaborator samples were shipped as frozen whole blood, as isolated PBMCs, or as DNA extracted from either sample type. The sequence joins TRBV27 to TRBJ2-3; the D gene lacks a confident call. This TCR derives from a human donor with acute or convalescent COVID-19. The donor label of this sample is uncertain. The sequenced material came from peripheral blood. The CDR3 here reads CASSQQYTDTQYF. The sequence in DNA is TGTGCCAGCAGTCAACAGTACACAGATACGCAGTATTTT.